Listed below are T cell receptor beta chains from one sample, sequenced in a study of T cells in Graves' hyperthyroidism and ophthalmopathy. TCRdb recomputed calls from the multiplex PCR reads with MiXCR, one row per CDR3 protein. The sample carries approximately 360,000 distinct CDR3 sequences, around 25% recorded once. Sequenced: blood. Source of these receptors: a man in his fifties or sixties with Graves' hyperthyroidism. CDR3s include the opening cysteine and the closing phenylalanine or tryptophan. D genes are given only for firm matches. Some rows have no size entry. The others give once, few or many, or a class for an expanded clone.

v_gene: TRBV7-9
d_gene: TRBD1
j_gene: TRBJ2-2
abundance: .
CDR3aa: CASSFYRGLANTGELFF
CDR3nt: TGTGCCAGCAGCTTCTACAGGGGGCTAGCGAACACCGGGGAGCTGTTTTTT

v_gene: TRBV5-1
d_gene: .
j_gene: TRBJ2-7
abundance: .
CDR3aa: CASSLRSGRSSYEQYF
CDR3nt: TGCGCCAGCAGCTTGAGGTCCGGACGAAGTTCCTACGAGCAGTACTTC

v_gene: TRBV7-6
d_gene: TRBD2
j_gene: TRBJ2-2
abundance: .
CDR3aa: CASSHRKSSGSGYGELFF
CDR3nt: TGTGCCAGCAGCCACAGGAAATCTAGCGGGAGCGGATACGGGGAGCTGTTTTTT

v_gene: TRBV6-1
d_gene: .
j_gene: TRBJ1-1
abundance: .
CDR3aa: CASSIYGGRAFF
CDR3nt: TGTGCCAGCAGTATTTACGGGGGACGTGCTTTCTTT

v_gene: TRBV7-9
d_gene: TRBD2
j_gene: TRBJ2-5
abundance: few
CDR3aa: CASSRTPGTRDQETQYF
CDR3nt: TGTGCCAGCAGCCGCACACCCGGGACTAGGGACCAAGAGACCCAGTACTTC

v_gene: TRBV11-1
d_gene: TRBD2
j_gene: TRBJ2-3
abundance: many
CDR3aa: CASSLLRTSGVDTQYF
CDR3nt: TGTGCCAGCAGCTTACTTCGGACTAGCGGGGTAGATACGCAGTATTTT

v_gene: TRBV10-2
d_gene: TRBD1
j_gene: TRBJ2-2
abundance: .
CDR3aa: CASSGYRGPGTGELFF
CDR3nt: TGCGCCAGCAGTGGATACAGGGGGCCGGGCACCGGGGAGCTGTTTTTT

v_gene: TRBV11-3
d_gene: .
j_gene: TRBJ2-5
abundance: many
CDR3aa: CASSLGAGRGETQYF
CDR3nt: TGTGCCAGCAGCTTAGGGGCTGGCAGAGGCGAGACCCAGTACTTC

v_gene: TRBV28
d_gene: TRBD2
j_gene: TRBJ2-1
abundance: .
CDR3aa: CASSLAGPRHNEQFF
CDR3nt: TGTGCCAGCAGCCTAGCGGGCCCGAGGCACAATGAGCAGTTCTTC

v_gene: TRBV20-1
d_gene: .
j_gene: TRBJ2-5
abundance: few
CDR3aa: CSARDPRNYQETQYF
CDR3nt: TGCAGTGCGAGGGACCCACGTAACTACCAAGAGACCCAGTACTTC

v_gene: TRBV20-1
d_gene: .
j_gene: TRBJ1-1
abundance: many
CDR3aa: CSAQGLRDAEAFF
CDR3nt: TGCAGTGCTCAAGGGCTGAGGGACGCTGAAGCTTTCTTT

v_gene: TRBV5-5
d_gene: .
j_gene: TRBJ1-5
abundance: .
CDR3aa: CASSLQAFDQPQHF
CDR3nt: TGTGCCAGCAGCTTACAGGCCTTCGATCAGCCCCAGCATTTT

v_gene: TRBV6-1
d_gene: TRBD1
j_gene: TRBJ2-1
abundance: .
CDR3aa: CASKRDRGIGEMYNEQFF
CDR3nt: TGTGCCAGCAAGCGGGACAGGGGCATAGGTGAGATGTACAATGAGCAGTTCTTC

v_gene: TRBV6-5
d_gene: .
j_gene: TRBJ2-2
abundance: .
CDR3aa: CASSYWETNTGELFF
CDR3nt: TGTGCCAGCAGTTATTGGGAGACGAACACCGGGGAGCTGTTTTTT

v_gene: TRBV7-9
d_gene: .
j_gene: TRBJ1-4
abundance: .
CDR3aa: CAIPSGDGEKLFF
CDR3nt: TGTGCCATCCCGTCAGGGGACGGTGAAAAACTGTTTTTT

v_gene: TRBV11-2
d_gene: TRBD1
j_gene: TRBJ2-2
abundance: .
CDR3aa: CASSLAGTGKTGELFF
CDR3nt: TGTGCCAGCAGCTTAGCAGGGACAGGGAAAACCGGGGAGCTGTTTTTT

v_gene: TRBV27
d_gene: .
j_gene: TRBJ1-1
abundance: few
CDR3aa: CASSPRQARGMNTEAFF
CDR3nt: TGTGCCAGCAGTCCAAGACAGGCCAGGGGCATGAACACTGAAGCTTTCTTT

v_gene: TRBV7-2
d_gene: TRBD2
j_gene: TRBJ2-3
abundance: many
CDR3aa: CASSWGLAGDTQYF
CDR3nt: TGTGCCAGCAGCTGGGGACTAGCGGGAGATACGCAGTATTTT

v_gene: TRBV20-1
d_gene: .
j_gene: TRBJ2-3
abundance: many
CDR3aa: CSARNITDTQYF
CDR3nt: TGCAGTGCTAGAAATATCACAGATACGCAGTATTTT

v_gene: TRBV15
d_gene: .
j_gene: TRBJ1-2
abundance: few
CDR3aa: CATSRGPPKVPNYGYTF
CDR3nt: TGTGCCACCAGCAGAGGGCCTCCTAAAGTGCCTAACTATGGCTACACCTTC

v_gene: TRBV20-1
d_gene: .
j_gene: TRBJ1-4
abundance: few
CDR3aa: CSARVIGEREKLFF
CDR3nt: TGCAGTGCTAGAGTAATCGGGGAACGCGAAAAACTGTTTTTT

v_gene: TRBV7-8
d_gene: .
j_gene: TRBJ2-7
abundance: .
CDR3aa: CASSLERDTSYEQYF
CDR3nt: TGTGCCAGCAGCTTAGAACGTGACACCTCCTACGAGCAGTACTTC

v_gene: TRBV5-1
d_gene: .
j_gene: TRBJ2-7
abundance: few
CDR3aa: CASSEDGYYEQYF
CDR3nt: TGCGCCAGCAGCGAGGACGGGTACTACGAGCAGTACTTC

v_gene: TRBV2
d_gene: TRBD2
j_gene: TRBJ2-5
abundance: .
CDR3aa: CASTPWERGNQETQYF
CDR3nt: TGTGCCAGCACCCCTTGGGAGCGGGGAAACCAAGAGACCCAGTACTTC

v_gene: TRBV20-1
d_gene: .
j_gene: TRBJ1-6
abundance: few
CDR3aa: CSARPPGRDNSPLHF
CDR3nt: TGCAGTGCTAGACCCCCGGGACGGGATAATTCACCCCTCCACTTT

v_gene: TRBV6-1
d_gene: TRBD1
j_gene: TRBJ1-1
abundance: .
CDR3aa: CASSAYRQGGITNTEAFF
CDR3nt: TGTGCCAGCAGTGCGTACCGACAGGGTGGAATTACAAACACTGAAGCTTTCTTT

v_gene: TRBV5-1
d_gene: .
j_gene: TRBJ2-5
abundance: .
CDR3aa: CASSGDGRETQYF
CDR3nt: TGCGCCAGCAGCGGCGACGGGCGGGAGACCCAGTACTTC

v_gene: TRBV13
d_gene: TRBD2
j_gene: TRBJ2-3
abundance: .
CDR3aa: CASSHKREATDTQYF
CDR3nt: TGTGCCAGCAGCCATAAGCGGGAGGCCACAGATACGCAGTATTTT

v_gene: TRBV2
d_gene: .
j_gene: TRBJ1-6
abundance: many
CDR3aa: CASSEGSPLHF
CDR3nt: TGTGCCAGCAGTGAGGGTTCACCCCTCCACTTT

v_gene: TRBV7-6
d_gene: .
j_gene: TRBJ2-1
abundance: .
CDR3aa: CASSLTLGGSYNEQFF
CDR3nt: TGTGCCAGCAGCTTAACCTTGGGGGGCTCCTACAATGAGCAGTTCTTC

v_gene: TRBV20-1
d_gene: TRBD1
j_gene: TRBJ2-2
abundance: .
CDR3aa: CSASPGTGATGELFF
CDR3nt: TGCAGTGCTTCGCCCGGGACAGGAGCCACCGGGGAGCTGTTTTTT